This TCR beta chain was captured by sequencing in a study of cytomegalovirus exposure and HLA in healthy donors. Primers for the PCR totalled 60 Vbeta and 13 Jbeta. This table comes from immunoSEQ multiplex PCR, and its TCRdb copy is limited to in-frame clones, with some not included. In all, the sample yields approximately 110,000 clones. CDR1 is SGHTA and CDR2 is FQGNSA in the germline V gene. The ends were cut back, 1 base at V and 7 bases at J, with 13 bases in the middle. The CDR3 sequence is 15 residues long. Source material: PBMCs. The TCR was taken from a man in his fifties in good health and CMV-seronegative. The chain uses TRBV7-2 and TRBJ1-4, with D maybe TRBD1 (5 bases). DNA for the CDR3: TGTGCCAGCAGCTTAGAGTGGGCAGGGCCTGAAAAACTGTTTTTT. Protein sequence: CASSLEWAGPEKLFF.